The sequence of this TCR beta chain was determined in a study of tumor-infiltrating lymphocytes in primary liver carcinoma. From around 500 ng of total RNA, TCR beta-specific cDNA was reverse-transcribed using a constant-region primer. It was through three nested multiplex PCR rounds of slightly modified ARM-PCR that TCR beta libraries arose. TRBV1-TRBV30 forward primers paired with a C-beta reverse primer drove the first two PCR rounds, about 9 cycles each. Using its own MiXCR run on the multiplex PCR reads, TCRdb lists one record per CDR3 protein. This table holds about 210,000 distinct CDR3 sequences, 85% found once. The roughly 19-32 mg bulk tissue piece was not sorted before simultaneous RNA and DNA extraction. V lost 5 bases and J 1 base, leaving 12 bases between the germline ends. CDR3 length: 14 amino acids. The V gene's germline CDR1 is MDHEN and CDR2 SYDVKM. Details on this clonotype: This may stem from a read error, because a much larger clone lies one nucleotide away.

This sequence was found in a man aged 35 to 55 with primary liver carcinoma and hepatitis B virus infection. The sequenced sample was tumor tissue from primary liver carcinoma. The chain joins TRBV28 to TRBJ2-7; D may be TRBD2 (5 bases). DNA of the CDR3: TGTGCCAGCAGTCCGGGATTTGTGTCCTACGAGCAGTACTTC. Protein product: CASSPGFVSYEQYF.